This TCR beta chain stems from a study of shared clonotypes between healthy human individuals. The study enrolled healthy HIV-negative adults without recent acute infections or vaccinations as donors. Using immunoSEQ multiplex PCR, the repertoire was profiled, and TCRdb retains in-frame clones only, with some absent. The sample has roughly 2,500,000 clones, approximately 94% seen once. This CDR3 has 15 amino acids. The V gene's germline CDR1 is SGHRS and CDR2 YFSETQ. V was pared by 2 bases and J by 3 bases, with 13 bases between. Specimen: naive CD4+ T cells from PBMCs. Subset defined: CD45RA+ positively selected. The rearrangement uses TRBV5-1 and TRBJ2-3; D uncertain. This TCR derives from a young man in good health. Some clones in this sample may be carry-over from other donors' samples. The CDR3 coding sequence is TGCGCCAGCAGCTTTGGCGGCTCATGGACAGATACGCAGTATTTT. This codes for CASSFGGSWTDTQYF.